The present T cell receptor (beta chain) was sequenced within a study of shared clonotypes between healthy human individuals. All the donors were Caucasian adults who lived in Nashville, Tennessee. Generated by immunoSEQ multiplex PCR, the TCRdb table keeps only in-frame clones and is missing some. The sample carries some 2,500,000 clones, 90% to 95% recorded once. Germline CDR1 and CDR2: SGHVS and FNYEAQ. Germline trimming cut 6 bases from V and 7 bases from J; bases unmatched to any gene: 2. The CDR3 is made up of 13 amino acids. What was sequenced was naive CD4+ T cells from PBMCs. Subset indicated: CD45RA+ positively selected. This sequence originates from a man younger than 35 in good health. Some clones in this sample may be carry-over from other donors' samples. The chain employs TRBV7-6 and TRBJ2-3, with TRBD2 matching over 12 bases. DNA for the CDR3: TGTGCCAGCAGTTGGACTAGCGGGAATACGCAGTATTTT. This gives the protein CASSWTSGNTQYF.